Detailed here is one T cell receptor (beta chain). This specimen belongs to a study of technical replicates of blood from several donors. The V gene's germline CDR1 is SGHRS and CDR2 YFSETQ. This CDR3 spans 14 amino acids. V was pared by 4 bases and J by 6 bases, with 14 bases between. This table comes from immunoSEQ multiplex PCR, and its TCRdb copy is limited to in-frame clones, with some not included. The table shows approximately 15,000 clones, with roughly 84% occurring only once. Sequences were obtained from PBMCs. The sequence came from a human donor in good health. The chain joins TRBV5-1 to TRBJ2-1; no definite D call. The CDR3 coding sequence is TGCGCCAGCAGCGCCCTGACTTTATCCAATGAGCAGTTCTTC. This sequence encodes CASSALTLSNEQFF.